The source of this TCR beta chain is a study of beta chain features in type 1 diabetes. TCRB transcripts that were expressed got sequenced, as all of the isolated RNA had been reverse transcribed. The table came from immunoSEQ multiplex PCR; TCRdb's copy has only in-frame clones and leaves some out. This table has hundreds of thousands of clones, 14% appearing once. This clone occurred a few times. This CDR3 is 12 amino acids long. The V end was cut by 6 bases, the J end by 4 bases, with 12 bases between. Germline CDR1 is SQVTM and CDR2 is ANQGSEA. This TCR derives from a man aged 25 to 40 in good health. V gene TRBV29-1 combines with J gene TRBJ1-1; D not resolved. The sequencing sample was made of central memory CD4+ T cells from blood. DNA for the CDR3: TGCAGCGTCACCGGATGGGGCACTGAAGCTTTCTTT. The encoded protein is CSVTGWGTEAFF.